This note documents a single T cell receptor (beta chain) sequence. This sample was taken from a study of T cells after posttransplantation cyclophosphamide. Germline V gene data show CDR1 as SGHAT and CDR2 as FQNNGV. Trimming removed 4 bases from V and 0 bases from J, with 18 bases in between. The CDR3 loop spans 17 amino acids. Measured with immunoSEQ multiplex PCR; TCRdb has only the in-frame clones, and not every one. Among around 18,000 clones listed, less than 85% were seen once. This chain connects TRBV11-2 to TRBJ1-2; possible D gene TRBD1, 6 bases. This receptor was obtained from a man aged 25 to 40 in good health and a related stem cell transplant donor. Sequenced input: memory CD4+ T cells sorted from blood. CDR3 sequence reads: CASSSLKGGTPNYGYTF. The CDR3 DNA reads as TGTGCCAGCAGCTCCTTGAAGGGGGGGACTCCTAACTATGGCTACACCTTC. Using reference TRBV11-2 and TRBJ1-2 for the parts outside the CDR3, the full variable domain is EAGVAQSPRYKIIEKRQSVAFWCNPISGHATLYWYQQILGQGPKLLIQFQNNGVVDDSQLPKDRFSAERLKGVDSTLKIQPAKLEDSAVYLCASSSLKGGTPNYGYTFGSGTRLTVV.